The 9 T cell receptor beta chains below all came from one sample that was sequenced in a study of cytomegalovirus exposure and HLA in healthy donors. PCR primers comprised 60 Vbeta and 13 Jbeta primers. The method was immunoSEQ multiplex PCR; TCRdb's version includes in-frame clones alone and lacks a portion of them. Among about 200,000 clones listed, around 83% were seen once. Sequenced material: PBMCs. All receptors derive from a girl between 5 and 17 years old in good health and CMV-seronegative.

This clone occurred a few times. This chain joins TRBV4-1 and TRBJ1-1, with 7 nucleotides matching TRBD1. J gave up 3 bases and V 0 bases, and 10 bases lay outside the gene matches. The germline gives CDR1 MGHRA, CDR2 YSYEKL. The CDR3 runs 17 residues. In DNA, the CDR3 is TGCGCCAGCAGCCAAGATGACCCAAGGGGGCTGGACACTGAAGCTTTCTTT. Protein product: CASSQDDPRGLDTEAFF.

V and J are TRBV5-1 and TRBJ2-5, with 9 bases matching TRBD2. The J segment lost 4 bases and the V segment lost 0 bases, leaving 4 bases of the junction unmatched. The CDR3 consists of 15 residues. Germline V gene sequence: CDR1 SGHRS, CDR2 YFSETQ. In DNA form, the CDR3 reads TGCGCCAGCAGCTTGGTGGGACTAGCCGGAGAGACCCAGTACTTC. It is translated as CASSLVGLAGETQYF.

V is TRBV10-1 and J is TRBJ2-5, with TRBD1 matching 9 bases. The CDR3 contains 15 residues. Germline V gene lookup returns CDR1 WNHNN and CDR2 SYGVQD (reference sequence). V shed 10 bases and J 3 bases; nucleotides not matched to a gene: 12. Here the CDR3 reads CATYSRDREEETQYF. The CDR3 DNA reads as TGCGCCACCTATTCTAGGGACAGGGAAGAAGAGACCCAGTACTTC.

This rearrangement joins TRBV28 to TRBJ1-3; D is ambiguous. Germline V CDR1 and CDR2: MDHEN, SYDVKM. CDR3 length: 15 amino acids. The germline V and J ends were trimmed by 1 base and 0 bases, with 7 bases remaining between them. CDR3 nucleotides: TGTGCCAGCAGTTTATCAATGAGCTCTGGAAACACCATATATTTT. This sequence encodes CASSLSMSSGNTIYF.

The chain links TRBV2 to TRBJ1-5; D may be TRBD1 (5 bases). Trimming removed 4 bases from V and 0 bases from J, with 10 bases in between. The CDR3 totals 15 residues. Germline values: CDR1 SNHLY, CDR2 FYNNEI. CDR3 region: CASSGDQGSNQPQHF. CDR3 nucleotides: TGTGCCAGCAGTGGGGATCAGGGTAGCAATCAGCCCCAGCATTTT.

This rearrangement joins TRBV9 to TRBJ2-5; TRBD2 matches at 12 bases. The germline gives CDR1 SGDLS, CDR2 YYNGEE. The V and J ends lost 3 bases and 5 bases, in that order; junction bases with no gene match: 5. There are 15 residues in the CDR3. DNA of the CDR3: TGTGCCAGCAGCGAGGGGACTAGCGGGCGGGAGACCCAGTACTTC. Translating gives CASSEGTSGRETQYF.

V usage is TRBV29-1 and J usage is TRBJ2-3; D is ambiguous. The V gene lost 7 bases and the J gene lost 0 bases, with 17 bases spanning the gap. This CDR3 spans 15 amino acids. Per the germline V gene, CDR1 is SQVTM and CDR2 is ANQGSEA. The CDR3 region is CSAIEMKPSTDTQYF. The DNA of the CDR3 is TGCAGCGCTATAGAAATGAAGCCTAGCACAGATACGCAGTATTTT.

The chain links TRBV6-1 to TRBJ2-3; 12 bases map to TRBD1. Germline assignment: CDR1 MNHNS and CDR2 SASEGT. V gave up 0 bases and J gave up 7 bases; unmatched junction bases: 5. The CDR3 loop spans 16 amino acids. The CDR3 region has the DNA TGTGCCAGCAGTGAAGCGTTGGGACAGGGGGCGAATACGCAGTATTTT. Protein: CASSEALGQGANTQYF.

This sequence joins TRBV27 and TRBJ1-2; D is perhaps TRBD1 (6 bases). The V and J ends lost 6 bases and 4 bases respectively, with 24 bases between them. Looked up from germline, CDR1 is MNHEY and CDR2 is SMNVEV (reference sequence). This CDR3 region has 17 residues. CDR3 loop: CASRKDVQGFQGYGYTF. In nucleotides, the CDR3 is TGTGCCAGCAGAAAAGACGTACAGGGCTTTCAGGGCTATGGCTACACCTTC.